This T cell receptor beta chain was captured in a study of beta chain features in type 1 diabetes. Germline CDR1 and CDR2: LNHDA and SQIVND (reference sequence). The CDR3 spans 15 residues. Deletions cut 2 bases from V and 0 bases from J, with 5 bases between. Study results and caveats: The question left open here concerned HLA type influencing TCRB rearrangement.

Every isolated RNA sample was fully reverse transcribed, so sequencing captured expressed TCRB transcripts. Produced via immunoSEQ multiplex PCR; TCRdb's table is partial and in-frame only. Seen here are approximately 140,000 clones, approximately 52% observed once, and the top ten hold under 0.45%. With regard to this clone: Its antigen is not identified.

The receptor's source is a man aged 18-30 years in good health. Material: Tregs from blood. The rearrangement uses TRBV19 and TRBJ2-6; D not resolved. CDR3 DNA sequence: TGTGCCAGTAGTATATACAGCTCTGGGGCCAACGTCCTGACTTTC. Amino acids: CASSIYSSGANVLTF.